This paragraph reports one T cell receptor (beta chain). The data were obtained in a study of T cell changes during pregnancy in multiple sclerosis. The repertoire was sequenced with immunoSEQ multiplex PCR; TCRdb's copy has only in-frame clones and lacks some. This sample has around 70,000 clones, with 85% to 95% found just once. The material sequenced was peripheral blood, taken before pregnancy. The source of this sequence is a female donor with multiple sclerosis, enrolled in a pregnancy study.

CDR3 in DNA: TGTGCCAGCAGCTTCGGTACGCTTAGCAATGAGCAGTTCTTC. It codes for CASSFGTLSNEQFF. The chain has TRBV7-9 and TRBJ2-1; D is uncertain. This CDR3 has 14 residues. Germline-derived CDR1 and CDR2 are SEHNR and FQNEAQ (reference sequence). With 3 bases removed from V and 6 bases from J, the gap between germline ends came to 12 bases.